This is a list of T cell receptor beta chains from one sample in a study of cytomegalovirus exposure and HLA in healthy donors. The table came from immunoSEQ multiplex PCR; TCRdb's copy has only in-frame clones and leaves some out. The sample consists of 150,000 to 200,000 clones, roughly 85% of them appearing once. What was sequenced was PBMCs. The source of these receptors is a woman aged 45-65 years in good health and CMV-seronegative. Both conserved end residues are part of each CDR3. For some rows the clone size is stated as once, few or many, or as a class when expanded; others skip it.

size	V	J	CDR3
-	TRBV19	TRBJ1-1	CASSIDRGTEAFF
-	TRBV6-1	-	CASSEEDRGSYEQYF
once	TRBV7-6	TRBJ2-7	CASSLASGRIYEQYF
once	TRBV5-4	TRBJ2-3	CASSLLAGGPDTQYF
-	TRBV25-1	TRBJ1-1	CASSGYRGTEAFF
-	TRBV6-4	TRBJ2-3	CASSGRAEDTQYF
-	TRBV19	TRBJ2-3	CASQASPSTDTQYF
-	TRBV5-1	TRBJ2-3	CASSLNPQGATDTQYF
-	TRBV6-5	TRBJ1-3	CASSSRLQGPGNTIYF
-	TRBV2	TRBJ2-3	CASSLWQGGTSGRDTQYF
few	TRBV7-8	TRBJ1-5	CASSFNSDANQPQHF
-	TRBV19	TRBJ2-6	CASRGGDSGANVLTF